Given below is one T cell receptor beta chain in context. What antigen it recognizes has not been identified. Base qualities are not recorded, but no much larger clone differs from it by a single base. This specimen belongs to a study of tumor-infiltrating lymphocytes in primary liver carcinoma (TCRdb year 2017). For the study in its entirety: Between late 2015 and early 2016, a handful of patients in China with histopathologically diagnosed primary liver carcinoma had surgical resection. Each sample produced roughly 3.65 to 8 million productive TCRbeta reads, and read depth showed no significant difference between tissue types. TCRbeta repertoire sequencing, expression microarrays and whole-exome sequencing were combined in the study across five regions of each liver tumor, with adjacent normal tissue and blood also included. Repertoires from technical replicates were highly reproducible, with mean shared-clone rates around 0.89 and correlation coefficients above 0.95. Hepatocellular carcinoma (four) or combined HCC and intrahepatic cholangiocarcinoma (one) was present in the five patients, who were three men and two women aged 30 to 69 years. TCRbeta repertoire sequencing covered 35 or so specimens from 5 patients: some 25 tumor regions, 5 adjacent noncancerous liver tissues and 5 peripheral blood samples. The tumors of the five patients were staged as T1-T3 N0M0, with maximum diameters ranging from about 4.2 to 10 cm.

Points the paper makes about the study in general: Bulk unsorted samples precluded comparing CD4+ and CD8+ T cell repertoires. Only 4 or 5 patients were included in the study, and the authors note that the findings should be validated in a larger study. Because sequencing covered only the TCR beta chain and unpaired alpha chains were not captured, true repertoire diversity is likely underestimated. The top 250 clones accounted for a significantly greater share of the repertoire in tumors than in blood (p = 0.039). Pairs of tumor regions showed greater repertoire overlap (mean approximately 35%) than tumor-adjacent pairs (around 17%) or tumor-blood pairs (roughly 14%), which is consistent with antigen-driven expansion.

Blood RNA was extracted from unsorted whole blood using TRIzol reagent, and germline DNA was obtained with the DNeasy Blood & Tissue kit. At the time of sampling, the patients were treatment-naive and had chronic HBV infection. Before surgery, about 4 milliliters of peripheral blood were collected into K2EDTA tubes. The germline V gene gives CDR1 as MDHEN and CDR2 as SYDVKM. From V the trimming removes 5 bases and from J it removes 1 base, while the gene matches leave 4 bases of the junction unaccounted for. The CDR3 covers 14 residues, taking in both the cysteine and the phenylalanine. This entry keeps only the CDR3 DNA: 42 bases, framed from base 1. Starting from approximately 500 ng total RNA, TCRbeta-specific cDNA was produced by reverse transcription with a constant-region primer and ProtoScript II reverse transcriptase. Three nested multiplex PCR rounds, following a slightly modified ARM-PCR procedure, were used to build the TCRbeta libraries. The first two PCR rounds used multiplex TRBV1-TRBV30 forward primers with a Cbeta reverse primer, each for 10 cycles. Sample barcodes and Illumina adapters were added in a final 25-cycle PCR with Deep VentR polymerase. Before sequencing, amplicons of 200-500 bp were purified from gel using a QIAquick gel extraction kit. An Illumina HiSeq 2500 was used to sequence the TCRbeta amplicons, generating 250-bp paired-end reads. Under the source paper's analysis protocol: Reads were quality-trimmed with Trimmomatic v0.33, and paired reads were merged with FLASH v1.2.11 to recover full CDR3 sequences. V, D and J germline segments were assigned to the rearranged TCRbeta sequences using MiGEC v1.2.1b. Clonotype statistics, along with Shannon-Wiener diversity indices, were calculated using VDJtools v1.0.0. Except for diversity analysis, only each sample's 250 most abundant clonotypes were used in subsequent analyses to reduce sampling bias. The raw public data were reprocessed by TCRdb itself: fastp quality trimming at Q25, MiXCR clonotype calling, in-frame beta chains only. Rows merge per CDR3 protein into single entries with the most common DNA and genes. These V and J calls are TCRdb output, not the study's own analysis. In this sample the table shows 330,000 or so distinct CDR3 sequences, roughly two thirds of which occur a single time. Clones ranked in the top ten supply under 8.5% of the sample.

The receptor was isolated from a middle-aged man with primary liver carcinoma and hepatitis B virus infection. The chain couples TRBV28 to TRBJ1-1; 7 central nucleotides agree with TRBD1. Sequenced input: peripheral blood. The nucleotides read TGTGCCAGCAGTCCCCCAGGGGGGAACACTGAAGCTTTCTTT. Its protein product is CASSPPGGNTEAFF.